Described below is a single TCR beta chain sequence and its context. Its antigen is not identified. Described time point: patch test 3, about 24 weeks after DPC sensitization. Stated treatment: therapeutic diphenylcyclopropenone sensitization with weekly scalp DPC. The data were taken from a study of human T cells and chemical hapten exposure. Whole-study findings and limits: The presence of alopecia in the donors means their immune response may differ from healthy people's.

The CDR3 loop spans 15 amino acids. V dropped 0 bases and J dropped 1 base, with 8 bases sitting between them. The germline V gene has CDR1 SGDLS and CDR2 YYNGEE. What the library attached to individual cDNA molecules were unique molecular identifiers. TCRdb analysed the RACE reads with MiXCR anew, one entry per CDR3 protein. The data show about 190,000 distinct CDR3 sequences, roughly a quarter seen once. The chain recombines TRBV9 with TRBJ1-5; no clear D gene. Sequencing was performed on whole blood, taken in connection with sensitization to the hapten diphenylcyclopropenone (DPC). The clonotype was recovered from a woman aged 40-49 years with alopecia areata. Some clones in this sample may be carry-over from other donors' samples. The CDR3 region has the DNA TGTGCCAGCAGCGTAGGGACCCTAAGCAATCAGCCCCAGCATTTT. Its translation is CASSVGTLSNQPQHF. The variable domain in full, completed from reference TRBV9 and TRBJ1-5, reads DSGVTQTPKHLITATGQRVTLRCSPRSGDLSVYWYQQSLDQGLQFLIQYYNGEERAKGNILERFSAQQFPDLHSELNLSSLELGDSALYFCASSVGTLSNQPQHFGDGTRLSIL.